Detailed here is one T cell receptor beta chain. Germline V gives CDR1 SGHTA, CDR2 FQGNSA. The CDR3 runs to 15 residues. The germline V and J ends were trimmed by 5 bases and 0 bases, with 11 bases remaining between them. The record originates from a study of T cells after yellow fever vaccination. Whole-study context: Preparation of the low-cell-number fractions used SMART-Seq v4 Ultra Low Input.

Template switching with 5'RACE generated the TCR cDNA and added a universal primer site and UMIs. TCRdb reprocessed the 5' RACE reads via MiXCR and lists one record per CDR3 protein. The sample shows roughly 160,000 distinct CDR3 sequences, roughly 8.8% of them seen only once. The genes are TRBV7-2 and TRBJ1-3; the D is unclear. This sequence originates from a man between 18 and 29 years old who received the YFV17D yellow fever vaccine. The sample consisted of CD8+ T cells sorted from PBMCs, taken 45 days after the yellow fever booster vaccination. The DNA of the CDR3 is TGTGCCAGCAGCGGGGATGTCGCCTCTGGAAACACCATATATTTT. Translating it yields CASSGDVASGNTIYF.